Below are 20 T cell receptor beta chains sequenced from a single sample in a study of T-cell reconstitution after alpha-beta-depleted transplantation in children. Molecular barcoding with unique molecular identifiers was used for the TCRbeta library. TCRdb used MiXCR to reprocess the PCR reads, holding one entry per CDR3 protein. The repertoire includes 360,000 or so distinct CDR3 sequences, roughly 22% of them detected once, and 3.5% to 4% sits in the top ten. This material consisted of PBMCs from the stem cell graft donor, taken from the stem cell graft. These receptors were obtained from a human donor who donated a stem cell graft to a child with acute myeloid leukemia.

This clonotype turned up a few times. The V gene is TRBV5-1, the J gene TRBJ2-5, with D perhaps matching TRBD2 (7 bases). Trimming left V 5 bases short and J 4 bases short, with 12 bases between. From germline, CDR1 is SGHRS and CDR2 YFSETQ. The CDR3 covers 13 residues. CDR3 sequence reads: CASRPGGRETQYF. CDR3 coding DNA: TGCGCCAGCAGGCCGGGGGGCCGAGAGACCCAGTACTTC.

The chain couples TRBV12-3 or TRBV12-4 to TRBJ2-3; TRBD1 matches 7 bases. The junction had 1 base not matched to a gene; V was cut back by 4 bases and J by 6 bases. CDR3 length equals 12 residues. Written as DNA, the CDR3 is TGTGCCAGCAGTTCGGACAGGGATACGCAGTATTTT. Translation: CASSSDRDTQYF.

Only a few counts were recorded for this clonotype. This chain connects TRBV7-2 to TRBJ2-3, with unresolved D. Germline CDR1 SGHTA, CDR2 FQGNSA. There are 15 residues in the CDR3. V dropped 3 bases and J dropped 1 base, with 11 bases sitting between them. The chain's CDR3 is CASSFRVGGTDTQYF. The CDR3 DNA reads as TGTGCCAGCAGCTTTAGGGTAGGCGGCACAGATACGCAGTATTTT.

The chain is built from TRBV6-2 or TRBV6-3 and TRBJ2-1, with 13 bases matching TRBD2. J was trimmed by 7 bases and V by 6 bases; bases with no gene match: 27. The germline V gene encodes CDR1 MNHEY and CDR2 SVGEGT. The CDR3 consists of 22 residues. CDR3 coding DNA: TGTGCCAGCAGGGCGGCGGGGTTGGATTGGACTAGCGGGAGTATCTTGGGAAATGAGCAGTTCTTC. This sequence encodes CASRAAGLDWTSGSILGNEQFF.

This clonotype was detected only a few times. The rearrangement joins TRBV29-1 to TRBJ2-2; D tentatively reads TRBD1 or TRBD2 (5 bases each). Trimming stripped 7 bases from V and 0 bases from J, with 15 bases between. The CDR3 extends over 15 amino acids. Per the germline V gene, CDR1 is SQVTM and CDR2 is ANQGSEA. CDR3 coding DNA: TGCAGCGCCACGAGGGACCTCTCGAACACCGGGGAGCTGTTTTTT. Amino acid sequence: CSATRDLSNTGELFF.

Many counts were recorded for this clonotype. The chain uses TRBV20-1 and TRBJ1-2; maybe TRBD1 (5 bases). In germline, CDR1 is DFQATT, CDR2 SNEGSKA (reference sequence). Between the trimmed V and J ends, which lost 6 bases and 5 bases, there was a span of 13 bases. The CDR3 is 12 amino acids. CDR3: CSANQGFYGYTF. For the CDR3, the DNA is TGCAGTGCGAACCAGGGATTTTATGGCTACACCTTC.

The gene calls are TRBV12-3 or TRBV12-4 and TRBJ2-7; the D gene is possibly TRBD1 (6 bases). Between the trimmed V and J ends, which lost 6 bases and 2 bases, there was a span of 14 bases. The CDR3 covers 14 residues. DNA for the CDR3: TGTGCCAGCAGCCGGGACAACGTTCCCTACGAGCAGTACTTC. Its protein is CASSRDNVPYEQYF.

In DNA form, the CDR3 reads TGTGCCAGCAGCCACCGGGACTACCCTAGACGGTTCTTC. It encodes CASSHRDYPRRFF. The chain couples TRBV7-2 to TRBJ2-1, with 7 bases matching TRBD2. V was pared by 5 bases and J by 15 bases, with 13 bases of the junction left unmatched. This CDR3 region has 13 residues. Per the germline V gene, CDR1 is SGHTA and CDR2 is FQGNSA.

The gene calls are TRBV15 and TRBJ2-3; D gene uncertain. The CDR3 sequence is 14 residues long. V was clipped by 3 bases and J by 0 bases, with 7 bases between them. Germline CDR1 reads LNHNV; CDR2 reads YYDKDF (reference sequence). The CDR3 DNA sequence: TGTGCCACCAGCAGCTGGATAAGCACAGATACGCAGTATTTT. Translation gives CATSSWISTDTQYF.

V is TRBV12-3 or TRBV12-4 and J is TRBJ2-4, with D hard to call. V lost 1 base and J lost 2, with 6 bases in between. The CDR3 length is 14 residues. In nucleotides, the CDR3 is TGTGCCAGCAGTTTAGGGGTGACCAAAAACATTCAGTACTTC. Protein product: CASSLGVTKNIQYF.

This clonotype was observed a few times. The genes are TRBV12-3 or TRBV12-4 and TRBJ2-4; a possible D gene is TRBD1 (5 bases). Trimming took 2 bases from V and 8 from J, leaving 10 bases between them. The length of the CDR3 is 13 residues. In DNA form, the CDR3 reads TGTGCCAGCAGTTTATATGGGGCAGACATTCAGTACTTC. It translates to CASSLYGADIQYF.

This clonotype was found a few times. The V and J genes are TRBV15 and TRBJ1-6; no definite D call. Trimming removed 0 bases from V and 7 bases from J, with 10 bases in between. Germline V gene lookup returns CDR1 LNHNV and CDR2 YYDKDF (reference sequence). The CDR3 is made up of 15 amino acids. DNA for the CDR3: TGTGCCACCAGCAGAGAACGACTCACAAATTCACCCCTCCACTTT. It is translated as CATSRERLTNSPLHF.

The J gene is TRBJ2-2, the V gene TRBV10-3; TRBD2 aligns across 9 bases. With V trimmed by 4 bases and J by 3 bases, 6 bases remained unmatched. The germline V gene has CDR1 ENHRY and CDR2 SYGVKD. The CDR3 is 16 residues long. CDR3 DNA: TGTGCCATCAGTGGGATTAGCGGGAGTTACACCGGGGAGCTGTTTTTT. This gives the protein CAISGISGSYTGELFF.

V usage is TRBV20-1 and J usage is TRBJ2-1; 8 bases agree with TRBD2. CDR1 is DFQATT and CDR2 is SNEGSKA in the germline V gene (reference sequence). The CDR3 sequence is 16 residues long. Trimming at V came to 3 bases and at J to 10 bases, leaving 17 bases not matched to a gene. The CDR3 DNA sequence: TGCAGTGCTAGGGCCGCCTCGGGGGGGGCCCGCTCGGAGCAGTTCTTC. Protein: CSARAASGGARSEQFF.

The gene calls are TRBV29-1 and TRBJ1-1; 9 positions match TRBD1. Germline V gene data show CDR1 as SQVTM and CDR2 as ANQGSEA. The CDR3 runs 13 residues. J gave up 5 bases and V 4 bases, and 5 bases lay outside the gene matches. In nucleotides, the CDR3 is TGCAGCGTTGCGGGACAGGGTGGAACTGAAGCTTTCTTT. Amino acid sequence: CSVAGQGGTEAFF.

The CDR3 coding sequence is TGTGCCACCAGCAGAGAAGGGGTCGTGGGAAATGAGCAGTTCTTC. Translating gives CATSREGVVGNEQFF. V gene TRBV15 combines with J gene TRBJ2-1, with D maybe TRBD1 (5 bases). From germline, CDR1 is LNHNV and CDR2 YYDKDF (reference sequence). Trimming took off 0 bases at V and 7 bases at J, with 13 bases between the two ends. The CDR3 totals 15 residues.

Relative to its sample, this clonotype is hyperexpanded. V and J are TRBV28 and TRBJ2-7; 8 bases match TRBD2. Losses at the gene ends were 4 bases for V and 2 bases for J; bases not matched to a gene: 4. Germline assignment: CDR1 MDHEN and CDR2 SYDVKM. The CDR3 is made up of 14 amino acids. CDR3 sequence: CASSWGLGPYEQYF. The CDR3 nucleotides are TGTGCCAGCAGTTGGGGACTAGGCCCCTACGAGCAGTACTTC.

The chain employs TRBV4-3 and TRBJ1-4; perhaps TRBD1 as D (6 bases). Trimming cost V 1 base and J 8 bases, with 11 bases left between them. From germline, CDR1 is LGHNA and CDR2 YSLEER. The CDR3 has 14 amino acids. The CDR3 region has the DNA TGCGCCAGCAGCCAAGGACAGGATTCCGAAAAACTGTTTTTT. This sequence encodes CASSQGQDSEKLFF.

This clonotype has a handful of counts. This chain links TRBV9 with TRBJ2-1; 7 bases map to TRBD2. The CDR3 loop spans 14 amino acids. From germline, CDR1 is SGDLS and CDR2 YYNGEE. The trim removed 4 bases at V and 5 bases at J, leaving 6 bases unmatched. The DNA for the CDR3 is TGTGCCAGCAGCCCCAGCGGGAAGGACAATGAGCAGTTCTTC. This codes for CASSPSGKDNEQFF.

V usage is TRBV12-3 or TRBV12-4 and J usage is TRBJ2-7, with 8 bases identical to TRBD1. V trimming: 5 bases; J trimming: 4 bases; junction bases outside the gene matches: 4. The CDR3 covers 13 residues. The CDR3 nucleotides are TGTGCCAGCAGTGACAGGGGATTTTACGAGCAGTACTTC. It is translated as CASSDRGFYEQYF.